A selection of T cell receptor beta chains follows, all from one sample in a study of CD8+CD57+ T cells in acquired aplastic anemia. TCRdb reprocessed the reads via MiXCR and lists one record per CDR3 protein. This repertoire shows some 200,000 distinct CDR3 sequences, 30% to 35% found once; its top ten account for 0.95% to 1.3%. The source material was sorted CD4+, CD8+, or CD8+CD57+ T cells (not recorded which) from PBMCs. These receptors all come from a human donor in good health, serving as a control. Both conserved end residues are trimmed from each CDR3. A D gene is named only where the DNA matches it firmly.

>TRBV25-1|NA
ASSEEATLKLF
>TRBV20-1|TRBD2
SAQKPGLAVQETQY
>TRBV10-3|TRBD1
AIRDRVFEQY
>TRBV2|NA
ASSELTTEGTSLYGYT
>TRBV7-2|NA
ASSLDPQETQY
>TRBV2|TRBD1
ASRAGQGTDTQY
>TRBV5-1|TRBD1
ASSRTGGFSPLH
>TRBV4-2|NA
ASSQGGQSNTEAF
>TRBV10-3|NA
AISPQGGNVY
>TRBV25-1|TRBD1
ASSYSLQGAQETQY
>TRBV30|NA
AWSKGLGYT
>TRBV7-2|NA
ASRPSGNTIY
>TRBV20-1|TRBD1
SARPTYYDRAATNEKLF
>TRBV10-3|NA
AISDPARPNTEAF
>TRBV18|TRBD2
ASSPLAGAGNEQF
>TRBV20-1|NA
SARAIGGYTEAF
>TRBV15|NA
ATSRDRQTEQY
>TRBV24-1|NA
ATSDPGQYTQY
>TRBV7-8|TRBD1
ASSSAGTGIAEAF
>TRBV29-1|NA
SVLLGKYGYT
>TRBV2|TRBD2
ASSSKRGGVYEQF
>TRBV7-2|TRBD1
ASSTRQGPSYEQY
>TRBV10-3|TRBD1
AISITGTGGETQY
>TRBV7-8|NA
ASSLAVSDHTEAF
>TRBV5-1|NA
ASSLGLAEETDTQY
>TRBV10-3|TRBD1
AIRGQQETQY
>TRBV10-3|NA
AISESGFQGFYGYT
>TRBV29-1|NA
SVEDRGDYGYT
>TRBV7-8|TRBD1
ASSLARQGTNGYT
>TRBV9|TRBD1
ASSRATGDQPQH
>TRBV19|NA
ASSRRVIGDGYT
>TRBV24-1|NA
ATSDFGFTEAF
>TRBV18|TRBD2
ASSPASGNRETQY
>TRBV3-1|NA
ASSRRGSSTDTQY
>TRBV30|TRBD2
AWSQLAGFTDTQY
>TRBV30|TRBD1
AWSTGQGLVETQY
>TRBV29-1|TRBD2
SALAGGPSGELF
>TRBV20-1|NA
SASAQGFNEKLF
>TRBV5-1|NA
ASSLDEMNTEAF
>TRBV5-5|TRBD1
ASSFRTGSYEQF
>TRBV12-3/TRBV12-4|NA
ASSFHYNEQF
>TRBV29-1|NA
SAVPGEGTEAF
>TRBV15|NA
ATSRDNLEEQF
>TRBV2|NA
ASGGRVVDEQY
>TRBV5-1|NA
ASSLAEGIRGYT
>TRBV7-9|NA
ASSDRERSYGYT
>TRBV12-3/TRBV12-4|NA
ASSPRPGPITEAF
>TRBV20-1|NA
SARPAREFGYT
>TRBV6-5|NA
ASSYSGSSYEQY
>TRBV19|NA
ASSPGWGETQY
>TRBV15|NA
ATSRGVRADEQY
>TRBV2|NA
ASGHYYEQY